Listed below are T cell receptor beta chains from one sample, sequenced in a study of blood T cells in healthy people across ages. TCRdb used MiXCR to reprocess the 5' RACE reads, holding one entry per CDR3 protein. The table records 800,000 to 900,000 distinct CDR3 sequences, under 80% of them present only once. Material: blood. Receptors were obtained from a man under 40 in good health. Both conserved end residues are part of each CDR3. A D gene is named only where the DNA matches it firmly. The size entry is marked missing in some rows and otherwise reads once, few, many or a size class.

>-|TRBJ2-1|TRBV7-2|-
CASSPTLRGEQFF
TGTGCCAGCAGCCCCACTCTCCGGGGTGAGCAGTTCTTC
>few|TRBJ2-5|TRBV27|-
CASSLSATREQYF
TGTGCCAGCAGTTTATCGGCGACTAGGGAGCAGTACTTC
>-|TRBJ2-1|TRBV6-5|-
CASSHEGNEQFF
TGTGCCAGCAGTCATGAGGGCAATGAGCAGTTCTTC
>few|TRBJ2-3|TRBV7-6|-
CASSLGIDTDTQYF
TGTGCCAGCAGCTTAGGGATAGACACAGATACGCAGTATTTT
>-|TRBJ2-3|TRBV9|-
CASSVLPTDTQYF
TGTGCCAGCAGCGTCCTCCCCACAGATACGCAGTATTTT
>-|TRBJ2-5|TRBV20-1|TRBD2
CSARSSGSGTQYF
TGCAGTGCTAGATCTAGCGGGTCAGGGACCCAGTACTTC
>many|TRBJ2-1|TRBV7-3|TRBD1
CASSRGQYNEQFF
TGTGCCAGCAGTAGGGGACAGTACAATGAGCAGTTCTTC
>-|TRBJ2-5|TRBV6-5|TRBD2
CASTHTGGSHQETQYF
TGTGCCAGCACTCACACCGGCGGGAGCCACCAAGAGACCCAGTACTTC
>-|TRBJ2-7|TRBV28|TRBD1
CASTTGVTYEQYF
TGTGCCAGCACTACAGGGGTGACCTACGAGCAGTACTTC
>few|TRBJ2-7|TRBV7-2|TRBD1
CASSPWTGKSDEQYF
TGTGCCAGCAGCCCCTGGACAGGGAAATCTGACGAGCAGTACTTC
>-|TRBJ2-5|TRBV28|-
CASSLPGFKETQYF
TGTGCCAGCAGTCTACCGGGGTTTAAGGAGACCCAGTACTTC
>-|TRBJ2-4|TRBV20-1|TRBD2
CSASTPGGVKNIQYF
TGCAGTGCTTCGACTCCGGGGGGGGTCAAAAACATTCAGTACTTC
>-|TRBJ2-2|TRBV7-3|TRBD1
CASSFRQGGVNTGELFF
TGTGCCAGCAGCTTTCGACAGGGCGGCGTAAACACCGGGGAGCTGTTTTTT
>-|TRBJ2-1|TRBV9|TRBD2
CASSVASGGVYNEQFF
TGTGCCAGCAGCGTTGCTAGCGGGGGGGTGTACAATGAGCAGTTCTTC
>-|TRBJ2-1|TRBV14|TRBD1
CASSQPPGQRRKETQFF
TGTGCCAGCAGCCAGCCACCGGGACAGCGACGGAAGGAGACCCAGTTCTTC
>few|TRBJ2-1|TRBV12-3/TRBV12-4|-
CASSSLRLEGFGFSEQFF
TGTGCCAGCAGTTCCCTCCGTTTGGAGGGATTTGGATTTAGTGAGCAGTTCTTC